The present T cell receptor beta chain was sequenced within a study of technical replicates of blood from a handful of donors. Libraries were prepared by immunoSEQ multiplex PCR; TCRdb keeps only in-frame clonotypes and omits some of them. Of fewer than 90,000 clones detected, around 89% appear once; the ten largest clones hold about 0.41%. Germline V gene lookup returns CDR1 SGHNT and CDR2 YENEEA. The ends lost 2 bases at V and 6 bases at J; junction bases unmatched: 4. The CDR3 has 15 residues. The sequencing input was T cells isolated from PBMCs. This chain joins TRBV11-3 and TRBJ1-4, with 9 bases lining up with TRBD1. This sequence originates from a human donor in good health. This CDR3 reads CASSLWGQGDEKLFF. The CDR3 DNA sequence: TGTGCCAGCAGCTTATGGGGACAGGGCGATGAAAAACTGTTTTTT.